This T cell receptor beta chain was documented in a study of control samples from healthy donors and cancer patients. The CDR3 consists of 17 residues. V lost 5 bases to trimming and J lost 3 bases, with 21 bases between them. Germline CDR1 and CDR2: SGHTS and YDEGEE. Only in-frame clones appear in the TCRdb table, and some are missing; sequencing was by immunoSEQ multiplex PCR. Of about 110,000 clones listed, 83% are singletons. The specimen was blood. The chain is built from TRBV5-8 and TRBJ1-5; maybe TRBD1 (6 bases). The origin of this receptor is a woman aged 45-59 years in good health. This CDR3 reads CASRRGRITGNNQPQHF. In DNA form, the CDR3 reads TGTGCCAGCAGACGGGGACGAATTACAGGGAACAATCAGCCCCAGCATTTT.